The 15 T cell receptor beta chains listed next were all sequenced from one sample in a study of T-cell memory formation after mild COVID-19. Each CDR3 protein gets one entry after TCRdb re-called the 5' RACE reads with MiXCR. The sample holds more than 250,000 distinct CDR3 sequences, roughly a sixth seen once. The material sequenced was PBMCs or a T cell subset sorted from them (not recorded which). The receptors shown here come from a man aged 18 to 30 who had mild COVID-19 (a few samples of this study predate the infection). Cell type and time point are not known.

This clonotype was counted a few times. The chain employs TRBV5-1 and TRBJ2-2, with 8 bases fitting TRBD1. Per germline, CDR1 SGHRS and CDR2 YFSETQ. CDR3 size: 14 residues. J lost 7 bases, V lost 3 bases, and 5 bases had no gene match. The chain's CDR3 is CASSWTGQNGELFF. In DNA, the CDR3 is TGCGCCAGCAGCTGGACAGGGCAGAACGGGGAGCTGTTTTTT.

This rearrangement joins TRBV4-1 to TRBJ2-3; a possible D gene is TRBD1 (5 bases). This CDR3 spans 15 amino acids. Germline-derived CDR1 and CDR2 are MGHRA and YSYEKL. Trimming left V 5 bases short and J 5 bases short, with 17 bases between. CDR3 in DNA: TGCGCCAGCAGCATGACAGCAGGAGTGGTAGATACGCAGTATTTT. This encodes CASSMTAGVVDTQYF.

This clonotype showed up just a few times. V gene TRBV12-3 or TRBV12-4 combines with J gene TRBJ2-1; D is unclear. V lost 7 bases to trimming and J lost 10 bases, with 14 bases between them. This CDR3 has 12 residues. In DNA, the CDR3 is TGTGCCAGCACCCAAGGTGGCAGAGAGCAGTTCTTC. Protein product: CASTQGGREQFF.

The rearrangement joins TRBV9 to TRBJ2-5; tentatively, D is TRBD1 (6 bases). Between the trimmed V and J ends, which lost 0 bases and 4 bases, there was a span of 10 bases. In germline, CDR1 is SGDLS, CDR2 YYNGEE. The length of the CDR3 is 14 residues. The CDR3 DNA reads as TGTGCCAGCAGCGTAGCCGGGACAAGAGAGACCCAGTACTTC. As protein: CASSVAGTRETQYF.

The chain uses TRBV12-3 or TRBV12-4 and TRBJ2-4; D might be TRBD2 (6 bases). Trimming left V 4 bases short and J 6 bases short, with 16 bases between. This CDR3 region has 15 residues. Written as DNA, the CDR3 is TGTGCCAGCAGTTGGGGACTGCTAAACTTAAACATTCAGTACTTC. This gives the protein CASSWGLLNLNIQYF.

This clonotype was observed a few times. The chain couples TRBV7-2 to TRBJ2-5; no reliable D call. This CDR3 contains 15 residues. The germline V gene encodes CDR1 SGHTA and CDR2 FQGNSA. Trimming removed 1 base from V and 1 base from J, with 10 bases in between. The CDR3 region has the DNA TGTGCCAGCAGCTTAGGGGTAGGCACCCAAGAGACCCAGTACTTC. It is translated as CASSLGVGTQETQYF.

This clonotype has a handful of counts. The gene calls are TRBV20-1 and TRBJ2-5, with 12 bases that match TRBD2. The V gene end was trimmed by 1 base and the J gene end by 7 bases; junction bases not matched to a gene: 1. The CDR3 has 13 residues. CDR1 and CDR2 (germline): DFQATT, SNEGSKA (reference sequence). CDR3 DNA sequence: TGCAGTGCTAGAGGACTAGCGGGGGTGACCCAGTACTTC. It codes for CSARGLAGVTQYF.

This clonotype was seen once. The rearrangement links TRBV5-6 to TRBJ1-1, with D possibly matching TRBD1 (5 bases). V gave up 2 bases and J gave up 6 bases, with 5 bases separating them. CDR1 and CDR2 (germline): SGHDT, YYEEEE. This CDR3 has 11 amino acids. The DNA for the CDR3 is TGTGCCAGCAGCTTCAGGGCTGAAGCTTTCTTT. Encoded protein: CASSFRAEAFF. Full variable domain (remainder filled in from reference TRBV5-6 and TRBJ1-1): DAGVTQSPTHLIKTRGQQVTLRCSPKSGHDTVSWYQQALGQGPQFIFQYYEEEERQRGNFPDRFSGHQFPNYSSELNVNALLLGDSALYLCASSFRAEAFFGQGTRLTVV.

This clonotype was counted a few times. This chain joins TRBV5-1 and TRBJ2-3, with TRBD2 matching over 12 bases. Germline V lookup: CDR1 SGHRS, CDR2 YFSETQ. This CDR3 spans 15 amino acids. The trim removed 4 bases at V and 5 bases at J, leaving 5 bases unmatched. CDR3 sequence: CASSPSGGAIDTQYF. The CDR3 DNA reads as TGCGCCAGCAGCCCTAGCGGGGGGGCCATAGATACGCAGTATTTT. The full variable domain, in which reference TRBV5-1 and TRBJ2-3 provide the parts outside the CDR3, is KAGVTQTPRYLIKTRGQQVTLSCSPISGHRSVSWYQQTPGQGLQFLFEYFSETQRNKGNFPGRFSGRQFSNSRSEMNVSTLELGDSALYLCASSPSGGAIDTQYFGPGTRLTVL.

The rearrangement joins TRBV12-3 or TRBV12-4 to TRBJ1-1, with a possible D match to TRBD1 (5 bases). This CDR3 has 14 residues. Trimming took 2 bases from V and 4 from J, leaving 11 bases between them. The CDR3 nucleotides read TGTGCCAGCAGTTTATGGGGCTTTCGCACTGAAGCTTTCTTT. It yields the protein CASSLWGFRTEAFF.

The chain recombines TRBV3-1 with TRBJ2-1; D is unresolved. Trimming pared 2 bases from V and 5 bases from J, leaving 7 bases between. CDR1 and CDR2 (germline): LGHDT, YNNKEL (reference sequence). The CDR3 loop spans 13 amino acids. The CDR3 DNA follows: TGTGCCAGCAGCCAAAAGTCGAACAATGAGCAGTTCTTC. Encoded protein: CASSQKSNNEQFF.

This clonotype was picked up a small number of times. The chain carries TRBV14 and TRBJ2-3; perhaps TRBD1 as D (6 bases). The CDR3 covers 15 residues. V was shortened by 4 bases and J by 0 bases, with 11 bases between the two germline ends. The V gene's germline CDR1 is SGHDN and CDR2 FVKESK. The CDR3 sequence: CASSRDTSSTDTQYF. CDR3 nucleotides: TGTGCCAGCAGCCGGGACACGTCTAGCACAGATACGCAGTATTTT.

This chain uses TRBV7-6 with TRBJ2-1, with 9 positions matching TRBD2. Germline CDR1 and CDR2: SGHVS and FNYEAQ. CDR3 size: 14 residues. V shed 5 bases and J 5 bases; nucleotides not matched to a gene: 4. The DNA for the CDR3 is TGTGCCAGCAGCCCTAGCGGGGAGAACAATGAGCAGTTCTTC. It encodes CASSPSGENNEQFF. The variable domain in full, completed from reference TRBV7-6 and TRBJ2-1, reads GAGVSQSPRYKVTKRGQDVALRCDPISGHVSLYWYRQALGQGPEFLTYFNYEAQQDKSGLPNDRFSAERPEGSISTLTIQRTEQRDSAMYRCASSPSGENNEQFFGPGTRLTVL.

This clonotype was seen more than once but under ten times. The chain links TRBV20-1 to TRBJ2-1; 8 bases are shared with TRBD1. The CDR3 has 13 amino acids. Germline V gene data show CDR1 as DFQATT and CDR2 as SNEGSKA (reference sequence). Trimming removed 6 bases from V and 8 bases from J; junction bases left unmatched: 9. CDR3 DNA sequence: TGCAGTGCCGGACTGGACAGGGAAGATGAGCAGTTCTTC. As protein: CSAGLDREDEQFF.

The chain uses TRBV2 and TRBJ1-5, with a tentative D call TRBD1 (5 bases). CDR1 and CDR2 from the germline V gene are SNHLY and FYNNEI. The V end lost 8 bases, the J end lost 7 bases, and 12 bases lay between the germline ends. This CDR3 contains 12 residues. CDR3: CASAGGNQPQHF. The CDR3 coding sequence is TGTGCCAGCGCGGGGGGGAACCAGCCCCAGCATTTT.